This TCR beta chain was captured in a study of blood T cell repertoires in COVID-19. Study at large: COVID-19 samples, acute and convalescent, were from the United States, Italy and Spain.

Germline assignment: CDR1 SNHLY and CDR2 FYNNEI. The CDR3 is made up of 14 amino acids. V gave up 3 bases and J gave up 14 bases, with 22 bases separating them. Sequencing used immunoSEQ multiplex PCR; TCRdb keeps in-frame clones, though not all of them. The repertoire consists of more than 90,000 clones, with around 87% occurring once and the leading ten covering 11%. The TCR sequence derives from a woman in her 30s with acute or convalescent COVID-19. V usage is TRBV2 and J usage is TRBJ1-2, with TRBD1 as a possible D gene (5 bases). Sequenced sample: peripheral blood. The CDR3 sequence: CASSDSQGIFLWTF. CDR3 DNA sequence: TGTGCCAGCAGTGACAGTCAGGGAATATTCCTTTGGACCTTC.